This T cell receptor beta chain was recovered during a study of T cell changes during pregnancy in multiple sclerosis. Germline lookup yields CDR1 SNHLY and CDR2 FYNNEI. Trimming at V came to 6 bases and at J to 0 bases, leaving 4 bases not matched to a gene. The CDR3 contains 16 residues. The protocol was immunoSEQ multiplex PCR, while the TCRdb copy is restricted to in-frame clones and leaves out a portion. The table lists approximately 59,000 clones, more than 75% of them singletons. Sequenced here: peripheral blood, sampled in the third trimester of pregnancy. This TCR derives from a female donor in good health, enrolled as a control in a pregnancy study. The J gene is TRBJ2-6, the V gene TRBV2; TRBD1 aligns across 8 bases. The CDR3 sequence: CASRQGGHSGANVLTF. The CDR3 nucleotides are TGTGCCAGCAGACAGGGGGGCCACTCTGGGGCCAACGTCCTGACTTTC.